This T cell receptor beta chain comes out of a study of blood T cell repertoires in COVID-19. As for the study in general: Italy, Spain and the United States were the sources of the convalescent and acute COVID-19 samples. PBMCs, B-cell-depleted T cells, or T cells provided the cDNA or gDNA that made up the material.

This clone was seen a few times. Per the study methods: How many nucleated cells were present was estimated from reference gene primer amplification. Measured with immunoSEQ multiplex PCR; TCRdb has only the in-frame clones, and not every one. The V and J calls and clone size were taken over from that table, and D and trimming were inferred from the DNA. The sample carries fewer than 200,000 clones, roughly 86% recorded once. Sequenced sample: peripheral blood. This TCR derives from a woman aged 55 to 70 who had recovered from COVID-19.

CDR3 sequence: CATSDRANSPLHF. DNA of the CDR3: TGTGCCACTTCAGACAGGGCTAATTCACCCCTCCACTTT. The chain uses TRBV24-1 and TRBJ1-6; 7 bases fit TRBD1. Germline loops: CDR1 KGHDR, CDR2 SFDVKD. The CDR3 contains 13 residues. V shed 10 bases and J 6 bases; nucleotides not matched to a gene: 5.